This T cell receptor (beta chain) was sequenced in a study of human T cells and chemical hapten exposure. Whole-study context: Across its approximately 25 weeks, the study gave patients weekly diphenylcyclopropenone doses to the scalp.

This clonotype was found a few times. TCRdb fed the RACE reads into MiXCR, producing one record per CDR3 protein. The sample lists 300,000 to 450,000 distinct CDR3 sequences; roughly 4.8% were seen once. Time point indicated: patch test 1, 2 weeks after DPC sensitization. As for treatment: therapeutic diphenylcyclopropenone sensitization with weekly scalp DPC. This CDR3 has 12 residues. The ends were cut back, 4 bases at V and 6 bases at J, with 10 bases in the middle. Germline lookup yields CDR1 MGHDK and CDR2 SYGVNS. Here the sequenced sample was whole blood, taken in connection with sensitization to the hapten diphenylcyclopropenone (DPC). This clonotype was obtained from a woman between 50 and 59 years old with alopecia areata. Some clones in this sample may be carry-over from other donors' samples. V is TRBV25-1 and J is TRBJ2-7; D is possibly TRBD2 (6 bases). CDR3 DNA: TGTGCCAGCAGTGCCGCGGGGCTCGAGCAGTACTTC. Amino acid sequence: CASSAAGLEQYF.